The next 13 T cell receptor beta chains were all read from a single sample in a study of early T cells in non-severe SARS-CoV-2 infection. TCRdb processed the 5' RACE reads anew with MiXCR; each CDR3 protein has one entry. The sample shows about 89,000 distinct CDR3 sequences, 16% of them seen only once. The material was whole blood, obtained at baseline. The receptors here all came from an adult who was a healthcare worker with PCR-confirmed SARS-CoV-2 infection or an uninfected control (not recorded which).

This clonotype showed up many times. This chain joins TRBV7-2 and TRBJ1-2; TRBD1 is a possible D gene (6 bases). Trimming stripped 0 bases from V and 4 bases from J, with 9 bases between. This CDR3 region has 14 residues. CDR1 and CDR2 from the germline V gene are SGHTA and FQGNSA. The CDR3 DNA reads TGTGCCAGCAGCTTAGCTCGGGGGGCCTATGGCTACACCTTC. Encoded protein: CASSLARGAYGYTF.

In this sample, this clonotype turned up a few times. The chain has TRBV28 and TRBJ2-1, with 7 bases lining up with TRBD2. Germline V CDR1 and CDR2: MDHEN, SYDVKM. This CDR3 has 17 residues. V lost 4 bases, J lost 12 bases, and 21 bases stayed unmatched. CDR3 protein: CASSSIVGGRSRGVQFF. CDR3 nucleotide sequence: TGTGCCAGCAGTTCTATAGTAGGCGGGAGAAGTAGGGGAGTGCAGTTCTTC.

The rearrangement joins TRBV12-3 or TRBV12-4 to TRBJ1-2; D is perhaps TRBD1 (5 bases). The germline V and J ends were trimmed by 2 bases and 4 bases, with 11 bases remaining between them. The CDR3 is 14 amino acids. CDR3: CASSLSGRSYGYTF. The DNA of the CDR3 is TGTGCCAGCAGTTTATCAGGGAGGAGCTATGGCTACACCTTC.

This clonotype was found a few times. The V and J genes are TRBV10-2 and TRBJ1-1; a weak D match, TRBD1 (5 bases). Trimming took off 7 bases at V and 1 base at J, with 10 bases between the two ends. CDR3 length equals 13 residues. CDR1 is WSHSY, CDR2 SAAADI, per germline. The CDR3 region is CASIRVANTEAFF. The CDR3 bases are TGCGCCAGCATCAGGGTGGCGAACACTGAAGCTTTCTTT.

This clonotype was seen only once. The V call is TRBV5-1, the J call TRBJ1-2; 9 nucleotides line up with TRBD1. The CDR3 is 14 amino acids. With 4 bases clipped from V and 6 bases from J, the junction kept 7 bases outside the gene matches. Germline lookup yields CDR1 SGHRS and CDR2 YFSETQ. The CDR3 sequence: CASSGTGRDHGYTF. For the CDR3, the DNA is TGCGCCAGCAGCGGGACAGGGCGAGACCATGGCTACACCTTC. Drawing the rest from reference TRBV5-1 and TRBJ1-2, the complete variable domain is KAGVTQTPRYLIKTRGQQVTLSCSPISGHRSVSWYQQTPGQGLQFLFEYFSETQRNKGNFPGRFSGRQFSNSRSEMNVSTLELGDSALYLCASSGTGRDHGYTFGSGTRLTVV.

This clonotype came up a few times. V gene TRBV7-8 combines with J gene TRBJ2-6; the D call may be TRBD1 or TRBD2 (5 bases each). Germline CDR1 is SGHVS and CDR2 is FQNEAQ. Trimming took 6 bases from V and 0 from J, leaving 21 bases between them. The CDR3 length is 19 residues. CDR3 nucleotide sequence: TGTGCCAGCAGGGAAAGGGTCGGGACGGAGACCTCTGGGGCCAACGTCCTGACTTTC. Amino acid sequence: CASRERVGTETSGANVLTF.

The V gene is TRBV28, the J gene TRBJ2-7, with D tentatively TRBD1 (7 bases). The CDR3 has 13 amino acids. Deletions cut 6 bases from V and 3 bases from J, with 12 bases between. Germline CDR1 and CDR2: MDHEN and SYDVKM. CDR3 region: CASSRGTDYEQYF. In DNA, the CDR3 is TGTGCCAGCAGCCGGGGGACAGACTACGAGCAGTACTTC.

This clonotype was observed many times. The chain links TRBV10-2 to TRBJ1-1; 8 nucleotides align to TRBD1. Trimming cost V 7 bases and J 11 bases; bases outside gene matches: 6. The CDR3 is 11 residues long. Germline V gene lookup returns CDR1 WSHSY and CDR2 SAAADI. CDR3 nucleotide sequence: TGCGCCAGCACCAAGGACAGGGAGGCTTTCTTT. This translates into CASTKDREAFF.

The rearrangement uses TRBV7-6 and TRBJ2-5; no reliable D call. The CDR3 contains 13 residues. The germline V gene has CDR1 SGHVS and CDR2 FNYEAQ. Trimming stripped 4 bases from V and 2 bases from J, with 8 bases between. This chain's CDR3 is CASSSQTQETQYF. The CDR3 DNA follows: TGTGCCAGCAGCTCACAAACGCAAGAGACCCAGTACTTC.

The gene calls are TRBV28 and TRBJ1-2; D not certain. This CDR3 is built from 13 residues. V was clipped by 2 bases and J by 4 bases, with 8 bases between them. The germline CDR1 and CDR2 sequences are MDHEN and SYDVKM. This chain's CDR3 is CASSLRAPYGYTF. CDR3 nucleotides: TGTGCCAGCAGTTTAAGGGCCCCCTATGGCTACACCTTC.

This clonotype was observed a handful of times. This chain uses TRBV6-5 with TRBJ1-5; 9 bases line up with TRBD1. J lost 7 bases, V lost 6 bases, and 22 bases had no gene match. Germline V CDR1 and CDR2: MNHEY, SVGAGI. This CDR3 has 19 amino acids. The CDR3 nucleotides are TGTGCCAGCAGCCCACGAAATGTGTTTAATACAGGGGGCAGACAGCCCCAGCATTTT. This sequence encodes CASSPRNVFNTGGRQPQHF.

This clonotype was picked up a small number of times. This chain joins TRBV6-1 and TRBJ2-5, with D uncertain. V dropped 6 bases and J dropped 5 bases, with 4 bases sitting between them. Per the germline V gene, CDR1 is MNHNS and CDR2 is SASEGT. The CDR3 is 10 amino acids. The CDR3 nucleotides are TGTGCCAGCAGAGAGGAGACCCAGTACTTC. It yields the protein CASREETQYF.

The rearrangement uses TRBV28 and TRBJ1-5; D is unresolved. Between the trimmed V and J ends, which lost 3 bases and 9 bases, there was a span of 12 bases. The germline gives CDR1 MDHEN, CDR2 SYDVKM. The CDR3 has 13 amino acids. This CDR3 is CASSLEVSRPQHF. CDR3 coding DNA: TGTGCCAGCAGTTTGGAGGTTTCTAGGCCCCAGCATTTT.